These T cell receptor beta chains were read from a single sample in a study of graft-versus-host responses after intestinal transplantation. For these receptors, no antigen is known. Using immunoSEQ multiplex PCR, the repertoire was profiled, and TCRdb retains in-frame clones only, with some absent. The top ten clones hold roughly 0.83% of a sample with 84,000 or so clones, roughly 85% of them seen once. The source material was unstimulated CD4+ T cells sorted from spleen or lymph node cells, sampled before intestinal transplant. These receptors all stem from a human donor who received an intestinal transplant. Each CDR3 is given with its conserved first and last residue. D genes are given only for firm matches. Clone size is stated in some rows and not others, as once, few, many or a class when expanded.

v_call	clone_size	d_call	j_call	cdr3_nt	cdr3_aa
TRBV7-9	.	.	TRBJ2-5	TGTGCCAGCAGCCCGGTCGGGGGGCCGGGTGAGACCCAGTACTTC	CASSPVGGPGETQYF
TRBV2	.	.	TRBJ1-4	TGTGCCAGCGGGGGAGGGAAGGAAAAACTGTTTTTT	CASGGGKEKLFF
TRBV28	.	TRBD1	TRBJ1-1	TGTGCCAGCGGCCCCGGGGGACAGGGGGGGACTGAAGCTTTCTTT	CASGPGGQGGTEAFF
TRBV7-2	.	TRBD1	TRBJ2-2	TGTGCCAGCAGCTTCGGTGGGACAGTTCTAACCGGGGAGCTGTTTTTT	CASSFGGTVLTGELFF
TRBV28	.	TRBD1	TRBJ2-7	TGTGCCAGCAGTAAGGGCCTGACAGGGTCATACGAGCAGTACTTC	CASSKGLTGSYEQYF
TRBV28	.	TRBD2	TRBJ2-3	TGTGCCAGCAGTTTACTAGGGACTAGCGGGGGGTCGGATACGCAGTATTTT	CASSLLGTSGGSDTQYF
TRBV2	.	.	TRBJ2-2	TGTGCCAGCAATTTAGCGGATCACACCGGGGAGCTGTTTTTT	CASNLADHTGELFF
TRBV28	once	.	TRBJ2-5	TGTGCCAGCAGTTCCCCAGGGGTGTCAGAGACCCAGTACTTC	CASSSPGVSETQYF
TRBV2	.	.	TRBJ2-2	TGTGCCAGCAGTGAAGAGGGGCTCGATAGCACCGGGGAGCTGTTTTTT	CASSEEGLDSTGELFF
TRBV9	.	TRBD1	TRBJ2-5	TGTGCCAGCAGCCCTCGGGACAGGTACCAAGAGACCCAGTACTTC	CASSPRDRYQETQYF
TRBV5-1	.	TRBD2	TRBJ2-7	TGCGCCAGCAGCTTGGCCAGCGGGGGCCTATCCTACGAGCAGTACTTC	CASSLASGGLSYEQYF
TRBV15	.	.	TRBJ1-4	TGTGCCACCAGCAGGTCCCGGGTTAATGAAAAACTGTTTTTT	CATSRSRVNEKLFF
TRBV5-1	.	TRBD2	TRBJ2-3	TGCGCCAGCAGCCCGACTAGCGGTTCCACAGATACGCAGTATTTT	CASSPTSGSTDTQYF
TRBV28	.	TRBD1	TRBJ1-1	TGTGCCAGCAGGCCCGGACAGGGGTACACTGAAGCTTTCTTT	CASRPGQGYTEAFF
TRBV5-6	.	TRBD1	TRBJ1-2	TGTGCCAGCAGCGCGGACAGGGGCCATGGCTACACCTTC	CASSADRGHGYTF
TRBV6-4	.	TRBD2	TRBJ2-3	TGTGCCAGCAGCGGACTAGCGGGGGATACGCAGTATTTT	CASSGLAGDTQYF
TRBV28	once	.	TRBJ1-2	TGTGCCAGCAGTTCCCATGGGGAGCTTAACTATGGCTACACCTTC	CASSSHGELNYGYTF
TRBV5-1	.	TRBD1	TRBJ2-1	TGCGCCAGCAGCTTGGGGACAGGGCTCTATAATGAGGAGCAGTTCTTC	CASSLGTGLYNEEQFF
TRBV19	.	.	TRBJ1-2	TGTGCCAGTAGATGGGGGGGTAGAAACTATGGCTACACCTTC	CASRWGGRNYGYTF
TRBV7-8	once	.	TRBJ1-1	TGTGCCAGCAGCTTAGTCAGAGGGTCCTCCACTGAAGCTTTCTTT	CASSLVRGSSTEAFF
TRBV10-1	.	TRBD2	TRBJ2-3	TGCGCCAGCAGTGAGCGGAGACTAGCGGGGCCTAGCACAGATACGCAGTATTTT	CASSERRLAGPSTDTQYF
TRBV14	.	.	TRBJ2-5	TGTGCCAGCAGCCAAGCGCCGGGGGAGTGGGAGACCCAGTACTTC	CASSQAPGEWETQYF
TRBV6-5	.	TRBD1	TRBJ1-6	TGTGCCAGCAGCCTTGACAGGGGGCGGTCACCCCTCCACTTT	CASSLDRGRSPLHF
TRBV5-1	.	.	TRBJ2-5	TGCGCCAGCAGGGTTACAGGCCAAGAGACCCAGTACTTC	CASRVTGQETQYF
TRBV28	.	TRBD1	TRBJ2-3	TGTGCCAGCAGTCGAGACAGGGGCCCAGATACGCAGTATTTT	CASSRDRGPDTQYF
TRBV5-1	.	.	TRBJ2-3	TGCGCCAGCAGCTTGGAACTAAGCACAGATACGCAGTATTTT	CASSLELSTDTQYF
TRBV20-1	.	.	TRBJ2-5	TGCAGTGTAAACAAGGAGACCCAGTACTTC	CSVNKETQYF
TRBV25-1	.	TRBD1	TRBJ1-2	TGTGCCAGCAGTGAATTCCGACAGGGGCGTGGTGGCGGCTACACCTTC	CASSEFRQGRGGGYTF
TRBV19	.	TRBD2	TRBJ2-1	TGTGCCAGTAGTATTGGGACTAGCGGGAGCCCTGAGCAGTTCTTC	CASSIGTSGSPEQFF
TRBV6-1	.	.	TRBJ1-2	TGTGCCAGCAGTGGACAGGTGAACTATGGCTACACCTTC	CASSGQVNYGYTF
TRBV30	.	.	TRBJ1-6	TGTGCCTGGAATGCGTTTGGGAGGTCACCCCTCCACTTT	CAWNAFGRSPLHF
TRBV5-1	.	.	TRBJ1-2	TGCGCCAGCAGCTTTGGGTCGGGATATGGCTACACCTTC	CASSFGSGYGYTF
TRBV14	.	TRBD1	TRBJ1-2	TGTGCCAGCAGCCAACTGGACAGGGGCTGGTGGGGCTACACCTTC	CASSQLDRGWWGYTF
TRBV5-1	.	TRBD2	TRBJ2-5	TGCGCCAGCAGCCCTCGGGGGGGCAGGGAGACCCAGTACTTC	CASSPRGGRETQYF
TRBV29-1	.	TRBD1	TRBJ1-2	TGCAGCGCCCGGGACAGGGGATGGGACTATGGCTACACCTTC	CSARDRGWDYGYTF
TRBV18	.	TRBD1	TRBJ2-7	TGTGCCAGCTCACAGGGACAGACGTCATCCTACGAGCAGTACTTC	CASSQGQTSSYEQYF
TRBV28	.	TRBD1	TRBJ1-5	TGTGCCAGCAGTTTAGGGACAGCTGGTAGCAATCAGCCCCAGCATTTT	CASSLGTAGSNQPQHF
TRBV10-2	.	.	TRBJ1-5	TGCGCCAGCAGTGTCCACAATAGCAATCAGCCCCAGCATTTT	CASSVHNSNQPQHF
TRBV5-1	.	TRBD2	TRBJ2-1	TGCGCCAGCAGCTTGAACCTAGCGGGAATCAATGAGCAGTTCTTC	CASSLNLAGINEQFF
TRBV5-5	.	.	TRBJ2-3	TGTGCCAGCAGCTTGGAGGGGACTACAGGGACTACGCAGTATTTT	CASSLEGTTGTTQYF
TRBV7-9	.	TRBD2	TRBJ2-5	TGTGCCAGCAGCCAGGGACTAGCGGGAGGAGGGGAGACCCAGTACTTC	CASSQGLAGGGETQYF
TRBV5-1	.	TRBD2	TRBJ2-3	TGCGCCAGCAGCCCTGGACTAGCGGGAGGGCCTGGGTTGACAGATACGCAGTATTTT	CASSPGLAGGPGLTDTQYF
TRBV27	.	TRBD1	TRBJ2-1	TGTGCCAGCAGTAAACAAACAGGGGCCGGCCACAATGAGCAGTTCTTC	CASSKQTGAGHNEQFF
TRBV15	.	TRBD2	TRBJ2-1	TGTGCCACCAGCAGAGGGCTAGCGGTGACCTACAATGAGCAGTTCTTC	CATSRGLAVTYNEQFF
TRBV2	.	.	TRBJ1-5	TGTGCCAGCAGTGGGGGGGGCAATCAGCCCCAGCATTTT	CASSGGGNQPQHF
TRBV19	.	TRBD1	TRBJ1-5	TGTGCCAGTAGTCGGGACAGGGCTCTTTTTGGGAATCAGCCCCAGCATTTT	CASSRDRALFGNQPQHF
TRBV5-1	.	.	TRBJ2-7	TGCGCCAGCAGCTCTGTGGACAGAAACTACGAGCAGTACTTC	CASSSVDRNYEQYF
TRBV6-5	.	.	TRBJ2-1	TGTGCCAGCAGTTACTCTGGGGCCCCAGACAATGAGCAGTTCTTC	CASSYSGAPDNEQFF
TRBV4-1	.	TRBD2	TRBJ2-7	TGCGCCAGCAGCCAAGTGACTGGACTAGCGGACTCCTACGAGCAGTACTTC	CASSQVTGLADSYEQYF
TRBV4-1	.	.	TRBJ2-1	TGCGCCAGCAGCCAAGACGCGGGGAGCTCCTACAATGAGCAGTTCTTC	CASSQDAGSSYNEQFF
TRBV28	.	TRBD1	TRBJ1-2	TGTGCCAGCAGCTCGGGACAGAGCCTATATGGCTACACCTTC	CASSSGQSLYGYTF
TRBV6-1	once	TRBD1	TRBJ2-1	TGTGCCAGCAGACCAAGACAGGGGGCAGAGAATGAGCAGTTCTTC	CASRPRQGAENEQFF
TRBV28	few	.	TRBJ1-1	TGTGCCAGCCGGGGGGGGTGGAATGAAGCTTTCTTT	CASRGGWNEAFF